Shown below are 6 T cell receptor beta chains from a single sample sequenced in a study of post-analysis software for immune sequencing data. The study, taken as a whole, reports: The study found TRBV5-6, TRBV5-1 and TRBV20-1 among roughly 5 TRBV segments more frequent in patients than controls.

Antigen specificity for these receptors is unknown. The TCR beta cDNA libraries contained unique molecular identifiers. TCRdb re-called the PCR reads through MiXCR, storing one row per CDR3 protein. The sample has 350,000 to 450,000 distinct CDR3 sequences; around a third are singletons. Sequencing was performed on blood. The receptors shown here come from a girl under 18 with multiple sclerosis.

This clonotype has just a few counts. The CDR3 sequence is CASSLMTYEQYF. The CDR3 DNA follows: TGTGCCAGCAGCTTAATGACCTACGAGCAGTACTTC. V gene TRBV11-2 combines with J gene TRBJ2-7; no clear D gene. V was shortened by 2 bases and J by 2 bases, with 4 bases between the two germline ends. Germline assignment: CDR1 SGHAT and CDR2 FQNNGV. CDR3 length: 12 amino acids.

As regards this clonotype: A single base separates this from a much larger clone, so it may be a read error. This chain links TRBV29-1 with TRBJ2-7; 10 nucleotides agree with TRBD1. This CDR3 is built from 16 residues. J was trimmed by 6 bases and V by 4 bases; bases with no gene match: 15. Germline values: CDR1 SQVTM, CDR2 ANQGSEA. CDR3 in amino acids: CSVGGFPGQGRFEQYF. CDR3 DNA sequence: TGCAGCGTTGGAGGCTTCCCGGGACAGGGGCGCTTCGAGCAGTACTTC.

The chain carries TRBV7-2 and TRBJ1-2; the D is unclear. The CDR3 sequence is 15 residues long. From germline, CDR1 is SGHTA and CDR2 FQGNSA. V lost 1 base and J 4 bases, leaving 13 bases between the germline ends. The CDR3 DNA reads as TGTGCCAGCAGCTTAGACGGCAGTAACCGCTATGGCTACACCTTC. This translates into CASSLDGSNRYGYTF. The full variable domain, with the rest looked up from reference TRBV7-2 and TRBJ1-2, is GAGVSQSPSNKVTEKGKDVELRCDPISGHTALYWYRQSLGQGLEFLIYFQGNSAPDKSGLPSDRFSAERTGGSVSTLTIQRTQQEDSAVYLCASSLDGSNRYGYTFGSGTRLTVV.

The rearrangement links TRBV5-5 to TRBJ1-1; D possibly corresponds to TRBD1 (6 bases). Germline V gene sequence: CDR1 SGHKS, CDR2 YYEKEE (reference sequence). The germline V and J ends were trimmed by 3 bases and 3 bases, with 15 bases remaining between them. The CDR3 length is 15 residues. CDR3 DNA: TGTGCCAGCAGCTCCCTGAGGGGGGTGGACACTGAAGCTTTCTTT. This sequence encodes CASSSLRGVDTEAFF.

Remarks on this clonotype: One end of the junction fails to match germline, which may point to a read error. The chain links TRBV14 to TRBJ1-1; 7 nucleotides match TRBD1. This CDR3 contains 17 residues. Germline assignment: CDR1 SGHDN and CDR2 FVKESK. For the CDR3, the DNA is TGTACCAGCAGCCAAGATGTGGGACAGCGAATGAACACTGAAGCTTTCTTT. Its protein is CTSSQDVGQRMNTEAFF.

Of note for this clonotype: A much larger clone differs by one base, so this may be a read error. This chain links TRBV7-6 with TRBJ2-1; no clear D gene. Germline CDR1 is SGHVS and CDR2 is FNYEAQ. V lost 5 bases to trimming and J lost 8 bases, with 10 bases between them. This CDR3 has 12 amino acids. CDR3 in amino acids: CASSIQYDEQFF. As DNA, the CDR3 is TGTGCCAGCAGCATCCAATACGATGAGCAGTTCTTC.